The 7 T cell receptor beta chains reported below all come from one sample, sequenced in a study of spatial heterogeneity in lung cancer. TCRdb called the 5' RACE reads again in MiXCR, with one record for every CDR3 protein. The profile shows about 92,000 distinct CDR3 sequences, 12% of them singletons. Documented time point: sample taken at primary tumor resection. Unsorted whole RNA of tumor, nontumor lung or frozen PBMC was sequenced. The sequences come from PBMCs, collected at surgery. These receptors all stem from a male donor with early-stage non-small cell lung cancer.

This clonotype has a count of ten or more. The V gene is TRBV7-2, the J gene TRBJ1-3; TRBD1 aligns across 9 bases. Per germline, CDR1 SGHTA and CDR2 FQGNSA. CDR3 length: 15 residues. The V gene end was trimmed by 5 bases and the J gene end by 0 bases; junction bases not matched to a gene: 2. CDR3 sequence reads: CASSRDRDSGNTIYF. CDR3 nucleotide sequence: TGTGCCAGCAGCAGGGACAGGGACTCTGGAAACACCATATATTTT.

The rearrangement joins TRBV4-3 to TRBJ2-7, with 9 bases lining up with TRBD2. Germline CDR1 reads LGHNA; CDR2 reads YSLEER. V trimming: 0 bases; J trimming: 6 bases; junction bases outside the gene matches: 9. CDR3 length: 16 residues. The CDR3 sequence is CASSQERAGGLREQYF. CDR3 nucleotide sequence: TGCGCCAGCAGCCAAGAACGAGCGGGAGGCCTTCGCGAGCAGTACTTC.

In this sample, this clonotype turned up once. The rearrangement links TRBV11-2 to TRBJ1-4, with D tentatively TRBD1 (5 bases). V was cut by 0 bases and J by 10 bases, with 12 bases left in between. This CDR3 has 14 residues. Germline CDR1 SGHAT, CDR2 FQNNGV. The CDR3 spells CASSLEGVGGKLFF. Here the CDR3 DNA reads TGTGCCAGCAGCTTAGAAGGGGTTGGGGGAAAACTGTTTTTT.

The V gene is TRBV28, the J gene TRBJ2-4; D perhaps matches TRBD1 (6 bases). V dropped 5 bases and J dropped 1 base, with 18 bases sitting between them. This CDR3 contains 17 residues. Looked up from germline, CDR1 is MDHEN and CDR2 is SYDVKM. In DNA, the CDR3 is TGTGCCAGCAGTCCACCATGGGGGCGCGGGGCCAAAAACATTCAGTACTTC. As protein: CASSPPWGRGAKNIQYF. Together with reference TRBV28 and TRBJ2-4, the CDR3 gives the full variable domain: DVKVTQSSRYLVKRTGEKVFLECVQDMDHENMFWYRQDPGLGLRLIYFSYDVKMKEKGDIPEGYSVSREKKERFSLILESASTNQTSMYLCASSPPWGRGAKNIQYFGAGTRLSVL.

This clonotype was detected only a few times. The J gene is TRBJ1-3, the V gene TRBV28; the match to TRBD1 covers 9 bases. V lost 9 bases, J lost 9 bases, and 6 bases stayed unmatched. The CDR3 runs to 12 residues. Per the germline V gene, CDR1 is MDHEN and CDR2 is SYDVKM. CDR3 in DNA: TGTGCCAGTAATGGACAGGGGTTCACCATATATTTT. It codes for CASNGQGFTIYF.

This clonotype was seen just once. The chain links TRBV14 to TRBJ2-5, with no clear D. Between the trimmed V and J ends, which lost 0 bases and 4 bases, there was a span of 12 bases. The CDR3 spans 15 residues. Germline assignment: CDR1 SGHDN and CDR2 FVKESK. CDR3 DNA: TGTGCCAGCAGCCAAGATTCCCTGCCGCCAGAGACCCAGTACTTC. This encodes CASSQDSLPPETQYF.

This chain joins TRBV6-1 and TRBJ1-2, with D possibly TRBD1 on 5 matching bases. This CDR3 has 16 amino acids. Between the trimmed V and J ends, which lost 6 bases and 6 bases, there was a span of 23 bases. Germline values: CDR1 MNHNS, CDR2 SASEGT. The CDR3 sequence is CASRREFGAGRDGYTF. The CDR3 DNA sequence: TGTGCCAGCAGGAGAGAGTTCGGGGCCGGACGGGATGGCTACACCTTC.